A single sample is the source of the 4 T cell receptor beta chains below, sequenced in a study of graft-versus-host responses after intestinal transplantation. No cognate antigen is known for these TCRs. Data came from immunoSEQ multiplex PCR; TCRdb stores just in-frame clones and leaves some out. The sample includes approximately 90,000 clones, 88% of them seen just once. Source: unstimulated CD4+ T cells sorted from spleen or lymph node cells, taken before transplant. These receptor sequences come from a human donor who was the organ donor for an intestinal transplant.

The rearrangement joins TRBV5-1 to TRBJ1-2, with D possibly TRBD1 on 5 matching bases. Per the germline V gene, CDR1 is SGHRS and CDR2 is YFSETQ. This CDR3 contains 13 residues. Deletions cut 0 bases from V and 8 bases from J, with 11 bases between. The CDR3 here is CASSLGSGRGYTF. The CDR3 DNA sequence: TGCGCCAGCAGCTTGGGGTCAGGGAGGGGCTACACCTTC.

The chain carries TRBV11-1 and TRBJ2-7; D may be TRBD2 (5 bases). CDR3 length: 15 residues. V lost 6 bases to trimming and J lost 3 bases, with 18 bases between them. The V gene's germline CDR1 is SGHAT and CDR2 FQDESV (reference sequence). CDR3 sequence: CASSFGPGDYYEQYF. Written as DNA, the CDR3 is TGTGCCAGCAGTTTCGGTCCGGGTGACTACTACGAGCAGTACTTC. Based on the CDR3 plus reference TRBV11-1 and TRBJ2-7, the full variable domain is EAEVAQSPRYKITEKSQAVAFWCDPISGHATLYWYRQILGQGPELLVQFQDESVVDDSQLPKDRFSAERLKGVDSTLKIQPAELGDSAMYLCASSFGPGDYYEQYFGPGTRLTVT.

The chain employs TRBV20-1 and TRBJ1-1, with 7 bases matching TRBD1. CDR1 is DFQATT, CDR2 SNEGSKA, per germline (reference sequence). This CDR3 has 11 residues. With V trimmed by 1 base and J by 8 bases, 1 base remained unmatched. CDR3 bases: TGCAGTGCTAGAGGGGGACAGGAAGCTTTCTTT. This translates into CSARGGQEAFF.

The chain's CDR3 is CASSPGQVSYNEQFF. The CDR3, as DNA: TGTGCCAGCTCACCAGGACAGGTCTCCTACAATGAGCAGTTCTTC. This chain uses TRBV18 with TRBJ2-1; 7 nucleotides align to TRBD1. Germline values: CDR1 KGHSH, CDR2 LQKENI. Trimming at V came to 2 bases and at J to 0 bases, leaving 1 base not matched to a gene. This CDR3 spans 15 amino acids. The complete variable domain, with remaining parts taken from reference TRBV18 and TRBJ2-1, reads NAGVMQNPRHLVRRRGQEARLRCSPMKGHSHVYWYRQLPEEGLKFMVYLQKENIIDESGMPKERFSAEFPKEGPSILRIQQVVRGDSAAYFCASSPGQVSYNEQFFGPGTRLTVL.